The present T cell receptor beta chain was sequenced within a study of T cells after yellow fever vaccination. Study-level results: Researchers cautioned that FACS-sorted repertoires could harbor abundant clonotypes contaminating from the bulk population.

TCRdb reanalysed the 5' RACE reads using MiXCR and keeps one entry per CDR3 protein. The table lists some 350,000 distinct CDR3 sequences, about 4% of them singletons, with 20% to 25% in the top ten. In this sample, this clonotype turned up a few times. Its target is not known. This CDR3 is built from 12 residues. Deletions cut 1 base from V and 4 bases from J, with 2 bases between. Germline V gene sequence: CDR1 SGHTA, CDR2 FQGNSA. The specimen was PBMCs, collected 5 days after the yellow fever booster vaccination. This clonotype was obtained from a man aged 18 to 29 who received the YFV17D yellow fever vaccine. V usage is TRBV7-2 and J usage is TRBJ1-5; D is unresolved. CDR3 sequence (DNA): TGTGCCAGCAGCTTAGTGAATCAGCCCCAGCATTTT. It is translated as CASSLVNQPQHF.